This TCR beta chain was found in a study of blood T cell repertoires in COVID-19. About the research overall: Specimens from acute and convalescent COVID-19 originated in the United States, Italy and Spain. PBMCs, B-cell-depleted T cells, or T cells were the source of the cDNA or gDNA that made up the material.

In the original analysis: Estimation of nucleated cell counts was performed using reference gene primer amplification. Only in-frame clones appear in the TCRdb table, and some are missing; sequencing was by immunoSEQ multiplex PCR. V and J calls and clone size are as listed in that table; D and trimming were resolved from the DNA. Among roughly 120,000 clones listed, around nine tenths were seen once. The CDR3 spans 14 residues. V shed 4 bases and J shed 4 bases, with 13 bases lying between them. Germline lookup yields CDR1 PRHDT and CDR2 FYEKMQ (reference sequence). The clonotype originates from a human donor in a cohort sampled during active COVID-19. This chain joins TRBV13 and TRBJ1-1, with D possibly being TRBD1 (6 bases). The sequenced sample was peripheral blood. In DNA, the CDR3 is TGTGCCAGCAGCTACTCCACAGGGAGCACTGAAGCTTTCTTT. Translated: CASSYSTGSTEAFF.